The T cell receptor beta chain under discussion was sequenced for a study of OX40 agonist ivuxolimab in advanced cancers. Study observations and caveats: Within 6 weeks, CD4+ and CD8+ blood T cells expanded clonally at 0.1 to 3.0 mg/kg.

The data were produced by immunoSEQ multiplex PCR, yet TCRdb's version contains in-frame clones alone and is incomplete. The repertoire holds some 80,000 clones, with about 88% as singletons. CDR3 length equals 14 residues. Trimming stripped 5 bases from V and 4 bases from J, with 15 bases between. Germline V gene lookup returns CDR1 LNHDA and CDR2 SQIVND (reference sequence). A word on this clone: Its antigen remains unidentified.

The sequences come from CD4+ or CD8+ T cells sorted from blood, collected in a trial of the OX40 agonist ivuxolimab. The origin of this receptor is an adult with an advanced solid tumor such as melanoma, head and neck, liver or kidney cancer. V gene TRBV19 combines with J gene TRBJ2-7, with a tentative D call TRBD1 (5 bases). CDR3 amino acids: CASSPGPGPYEQYF. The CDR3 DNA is TGTGCCAGTAGTCCGGGCCCAGGGCCATACGAGCAGTACTTC.